A single sample is the source of the 5 T cell receptor beta chains below, sequenced in a study of blood T cells in healthy people across ages (dated by TCRdb to 2013 to 2016). The library was built by means of 5' RACE. The sequencing machine was an Illumina HiSeq 2500. A second PCR of about 6 to 11 cycles was run with a J-beta primer mix and a sample-barcoded 5' primer. TCRdb itself trimmed the public reads at Q25 with fastp, ran MiXCR and retained productive beta chains. Every CDR3 protein is listed once, alongside the most common genes and DNA of its rows. The table for this sample lists around 940,000 distinct CDR3 sequences; around 54% of them were counted only once. Of the sample, over 20% is held by the ten largest clones. Sequencing was done on a sample of blood. The receptor source for this set is a woman aged 55-69 years in good health.

The chain couples TRBV7-6 to TRBJ2-7; D is tentatively TRBD1 or TRBD2 (6 bases each). The last part of the DNA fits TRBJ2-5 better; the J call may be wrong. CDR3 length equals 15 residues. Germline loops: CDR1 SGHVS, CDR2 FNYEAQ. Here the CDR3 DNA reads TGTGCCAGCAGCTGCTCCCCGGGGGCTCGAGAGACCCAGTACTTC. Encoded protein: CASSCSPGARETQYF.

This sequence joins TRBV6-1 and TRBJ1-1, with D maybe TRBD1 (5 bases). Trimming took off 5 bases at V and 4 bases at J, with 14 bases between the two ends. CDR1 and CDR2 from the germline V gene are MNHNS and SASEGT. The CDR3 has 14 residues. CDR3 region: CASSPGAFPTEAFF. CDR3 sequence (DNA): TGTGCCAGCAGTCCCGGGGCGTTTCCCACTGAAGCTTTCTTT.

This clonotype was counted a few times. This chain connects TRBV6-6 to TRBJ2-5, with TRBD2 matching over 12 bases. The DNA end is a closer match to TRBJ2-7, so the J assignment may be wrong. CDR1 and CDR2 from the germline V gene are MNHNY and SVGAGI (reference sequence). The CDR3 covers 17 residues. The CDR3 loop is CASSYGPSGRVSYEQYF. The CDR3, as DNA: TGTGCCAGCAGTTACGGTCCTAGCGGGAGGGTTTCATACGAGCAGTACTTC.

J is TRBJ2-2 and V is TRBV4-1, with 8 positions matching TRBD2. CDR1 MGHRA and CDR2 YSYEKL come from the germline V gene. V shed 0 bases, J shed 4 bases, and the junction held 4 bases outside the gene matches. The CDR3 contains 16 residues. The CDR3 protein is CASSQDPSGSTGELFF. CDR3 nucleotides: TGCGCCAGCAGCCAAGACCCAAGCGGGAGCACCGGGGAGCTGTTTTTT.

The chain has TRBV4-2 and TRBJ2-1; D not resolved. Germline values: CDR1 LGHNA, CDR2 YNFKEQ. The CDR3 totals 14 residues. Trimming cost V 0 bases and J 4 bases, with 7 bases left between them. The CDR3 sequence is CASSQDLGYNEQFF. Here the CDR3 DNA reads TGTGCCAGCAGCCAAGATTTGGGTTACAATGAGCAGTTCTTC.